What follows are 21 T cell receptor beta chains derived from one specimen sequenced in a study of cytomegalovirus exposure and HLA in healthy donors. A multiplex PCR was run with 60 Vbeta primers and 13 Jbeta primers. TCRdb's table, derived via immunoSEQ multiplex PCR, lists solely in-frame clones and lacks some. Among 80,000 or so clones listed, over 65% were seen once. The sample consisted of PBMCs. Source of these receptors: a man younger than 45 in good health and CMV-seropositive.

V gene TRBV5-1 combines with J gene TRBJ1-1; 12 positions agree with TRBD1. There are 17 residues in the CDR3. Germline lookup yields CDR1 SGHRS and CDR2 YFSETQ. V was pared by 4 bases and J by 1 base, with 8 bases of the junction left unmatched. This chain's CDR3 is CASSTGDRGRRNTEAFF. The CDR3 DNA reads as TGCGCCAGCAGCACTGGGGACAGGGGGCGCAGGAACACTGAAGCTTTCTTT.

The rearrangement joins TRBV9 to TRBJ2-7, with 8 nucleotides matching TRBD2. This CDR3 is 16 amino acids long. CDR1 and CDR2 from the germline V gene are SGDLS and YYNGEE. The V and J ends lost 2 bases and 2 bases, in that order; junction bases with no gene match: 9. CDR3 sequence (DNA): TGTGCCAGCAGCGTTGACTGGAAAGCGGGGGCCTACGAGCAGTACTTC. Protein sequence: CASSVDWKAGAYEQYF. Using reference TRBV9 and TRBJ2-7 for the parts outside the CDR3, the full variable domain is DSGVTQTPKHLITATGQRVTLRCSPRSGDLSVYWYQQSLDQGLQFLIQYYNGEERAKGNILERFSAQQFPDLHSELNLSSLELGDSALYFCASSVDWKAGAYEQYFGPGTRLTVT.

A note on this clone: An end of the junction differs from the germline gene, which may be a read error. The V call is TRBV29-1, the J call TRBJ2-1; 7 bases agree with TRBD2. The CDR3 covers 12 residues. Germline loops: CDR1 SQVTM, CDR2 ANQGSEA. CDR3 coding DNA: TGCAGCGTTGAAGGGGGAGGGGAGGGTTCGGTCTTC. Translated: CSVEGGGEGSVF.

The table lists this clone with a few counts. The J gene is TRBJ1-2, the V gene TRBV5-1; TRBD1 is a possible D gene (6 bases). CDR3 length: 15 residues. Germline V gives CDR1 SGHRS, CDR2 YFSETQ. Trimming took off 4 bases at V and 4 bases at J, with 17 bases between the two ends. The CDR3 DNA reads TGCGCCAGCAGCCTGGCGACAGGAGAGACCTATGGCTACACCTTC. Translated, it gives CASSLATGETYGYTF.

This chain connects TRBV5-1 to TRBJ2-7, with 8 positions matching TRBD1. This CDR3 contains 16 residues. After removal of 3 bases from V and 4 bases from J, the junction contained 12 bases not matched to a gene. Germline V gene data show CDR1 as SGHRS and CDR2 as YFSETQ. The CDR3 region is CASSWGTGGGGYEQYF. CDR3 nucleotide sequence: TGCGCCAGCAGCTGGGGGACAGGTGGAGGGGGTTACGAGCAGTACTTC.

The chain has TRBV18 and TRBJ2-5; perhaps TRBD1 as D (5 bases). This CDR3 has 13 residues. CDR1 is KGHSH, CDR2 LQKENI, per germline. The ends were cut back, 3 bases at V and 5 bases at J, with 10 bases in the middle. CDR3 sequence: CASSPRDFETQYF. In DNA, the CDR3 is TGTGCCAGCTCACCCAGGGATTTCGAGACCCAGTACTTC.

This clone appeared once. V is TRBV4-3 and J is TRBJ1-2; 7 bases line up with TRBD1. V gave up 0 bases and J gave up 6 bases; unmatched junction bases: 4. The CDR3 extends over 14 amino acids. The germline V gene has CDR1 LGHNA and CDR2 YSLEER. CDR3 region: CASSQDQGGDGYTF. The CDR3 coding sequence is TGCGCCAGCAGCCAAGATCAAGGGGGCGATGGCTACACCTTC.

DNA for the CDR3: TGTGCCAGCAGCCCAGGACAGGGCTCTAGCAATCAGCCCCAGCATTTT. Translating gives CASSPGQGSSNQPQHF. The rearrangement links TRBV13 to TRBJ1-5; 8 bases line up with TRBD1. The ends lost 5 bases at V and 0 bases at J; junction bases unmatched: 6. The CDR3 spans 16 residues. The germline gives CDR1 PRHDT, CDR2 FYEKMQ (reference sequence). Filled out from reference TRBV13 and TRBJ1-5, the complete variable domain reads AAGVIQSPRHLIKEKRETATLKCYPIPRHDTVYWYQQGPGQDPQFLISFYEKMQSDKGSIPDRFSAQQFSDYHSELNMSSLELGDSALYFCASSPGQGSSNQPQHFGDGTRLSIL.

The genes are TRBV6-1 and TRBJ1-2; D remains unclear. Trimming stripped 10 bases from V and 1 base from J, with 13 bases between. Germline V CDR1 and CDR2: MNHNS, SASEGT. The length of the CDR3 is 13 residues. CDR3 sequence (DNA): TGTGCCACCGGGGAGGGATTTAACTATGGCTACACCTTC. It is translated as CATGEGFNYGYTF.

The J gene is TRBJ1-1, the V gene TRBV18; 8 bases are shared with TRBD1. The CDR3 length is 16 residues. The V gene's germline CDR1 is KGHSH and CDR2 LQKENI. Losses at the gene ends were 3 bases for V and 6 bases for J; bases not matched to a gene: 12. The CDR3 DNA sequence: TGTGCCAGCTCACCCTCACTTGGACAGGGTCTCGCTGAAGCTTTCTTT. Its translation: CASSPSLGQGLAEAFF.

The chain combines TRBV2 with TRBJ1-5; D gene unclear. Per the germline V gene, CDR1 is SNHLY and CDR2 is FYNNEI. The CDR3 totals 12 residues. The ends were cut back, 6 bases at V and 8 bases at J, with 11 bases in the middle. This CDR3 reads CASRGIIKPQHF. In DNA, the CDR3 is TGTGCCAGCAGGGGCATAATCAAGCCCCAGCATTTT.

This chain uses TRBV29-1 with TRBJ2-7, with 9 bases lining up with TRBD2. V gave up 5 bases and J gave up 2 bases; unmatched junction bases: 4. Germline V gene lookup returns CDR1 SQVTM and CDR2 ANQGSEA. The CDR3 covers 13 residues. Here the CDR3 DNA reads TGCAGCGTTCGTAGCGGGAGCGCCTACGAGCAGTACTTC. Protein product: CSVRSGSAYEQYF.

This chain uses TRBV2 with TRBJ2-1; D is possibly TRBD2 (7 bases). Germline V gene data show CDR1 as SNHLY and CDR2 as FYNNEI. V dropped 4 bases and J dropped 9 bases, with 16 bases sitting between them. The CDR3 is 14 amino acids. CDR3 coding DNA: TGTGCCAGCAGTGCGGTGGGGGGGGGCAGTGAGCAGTTCTTC. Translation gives CASSAVGGGSEQFF.

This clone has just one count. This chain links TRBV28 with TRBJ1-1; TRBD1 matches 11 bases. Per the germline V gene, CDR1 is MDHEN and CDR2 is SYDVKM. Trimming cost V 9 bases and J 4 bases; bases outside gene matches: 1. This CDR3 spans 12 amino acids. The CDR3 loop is CASGQGATEAFF. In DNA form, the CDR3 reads TGTGCCAGTGGACAGGGGGCCACTGAAGCTTTCTTT.

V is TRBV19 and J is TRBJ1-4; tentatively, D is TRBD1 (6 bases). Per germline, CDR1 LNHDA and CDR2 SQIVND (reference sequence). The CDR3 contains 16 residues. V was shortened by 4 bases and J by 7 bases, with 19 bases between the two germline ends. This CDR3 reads CASSTRRGGRGEKLFF. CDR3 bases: TGTGCCAGTAGTACTCGCCGCGGGGGGCGCGGTGAAAAACTGTTTTTT.

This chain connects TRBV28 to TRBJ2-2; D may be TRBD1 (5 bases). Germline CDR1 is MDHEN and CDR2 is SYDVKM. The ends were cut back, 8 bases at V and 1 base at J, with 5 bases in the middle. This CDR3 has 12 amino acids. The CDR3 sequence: CASGQNTGELFF. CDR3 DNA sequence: TGTGCCAGCGGACAGAACACCGGGGAGCTGTTTTTT. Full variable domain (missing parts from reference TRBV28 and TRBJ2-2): DVKVTQSSRYLVKRTGEKVFLECVQDMDHENMFWYRQDPGLGLRLIYFSYDVKMKEKGDIPEGYSVSREKKERFSLILESASTNQTSMYLCASGQNTGELFFGEGSRLTVL.

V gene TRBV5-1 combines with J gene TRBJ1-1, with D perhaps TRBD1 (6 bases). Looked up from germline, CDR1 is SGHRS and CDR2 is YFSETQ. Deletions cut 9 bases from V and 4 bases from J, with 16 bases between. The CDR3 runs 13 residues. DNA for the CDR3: TGCGCCACCTCGGACAGCGGCTTCACTGAAGCTTTCTTT. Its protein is CATSDSGFTEAFF. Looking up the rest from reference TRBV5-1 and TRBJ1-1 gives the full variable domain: KAGVTQTPRYLIKTRGQQVTLSCSPISGHRSVSWYQQTPGQGLQFLFEYFSETQRNKGNFPGRFSGRQFSNSRSEMNVSTLELGDSALYLCATSDSGFTEAFFGQGTRLTVV.

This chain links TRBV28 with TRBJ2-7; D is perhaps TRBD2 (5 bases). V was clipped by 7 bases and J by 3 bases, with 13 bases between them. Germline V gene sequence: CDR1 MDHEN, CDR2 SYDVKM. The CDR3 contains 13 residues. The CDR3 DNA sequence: TGTGCCAGCACCCCGAATCGGGGCTACGAGCAGTACTTC. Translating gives CASTPNRGYEQYF.

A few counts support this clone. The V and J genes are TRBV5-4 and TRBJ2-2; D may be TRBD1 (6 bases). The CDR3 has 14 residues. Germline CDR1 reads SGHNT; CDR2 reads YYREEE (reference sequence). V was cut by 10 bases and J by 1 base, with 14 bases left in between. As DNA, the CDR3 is TGTGCCTCCCAGGGGACACGGAACACCGGGGAGCTGTTTTTT. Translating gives CASQGTRNTGELFF.

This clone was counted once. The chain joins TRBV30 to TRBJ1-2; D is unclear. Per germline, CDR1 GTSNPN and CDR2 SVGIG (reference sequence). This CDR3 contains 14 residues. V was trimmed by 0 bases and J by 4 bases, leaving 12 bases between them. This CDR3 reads CAWSVIRLTYGYTF. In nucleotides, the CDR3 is TGTGCCTGGAGTGTAATCCGACTGACCTATGGCTACACCTTC.

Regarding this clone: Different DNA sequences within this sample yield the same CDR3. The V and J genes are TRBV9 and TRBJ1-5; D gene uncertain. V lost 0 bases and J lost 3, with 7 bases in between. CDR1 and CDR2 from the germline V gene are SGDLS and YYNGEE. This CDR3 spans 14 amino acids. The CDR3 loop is CASSVGTDNQPQHF. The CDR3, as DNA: TGTGCCAGCAGCGTAGGTACAGACAATCAGCCCCAGCATTTT.